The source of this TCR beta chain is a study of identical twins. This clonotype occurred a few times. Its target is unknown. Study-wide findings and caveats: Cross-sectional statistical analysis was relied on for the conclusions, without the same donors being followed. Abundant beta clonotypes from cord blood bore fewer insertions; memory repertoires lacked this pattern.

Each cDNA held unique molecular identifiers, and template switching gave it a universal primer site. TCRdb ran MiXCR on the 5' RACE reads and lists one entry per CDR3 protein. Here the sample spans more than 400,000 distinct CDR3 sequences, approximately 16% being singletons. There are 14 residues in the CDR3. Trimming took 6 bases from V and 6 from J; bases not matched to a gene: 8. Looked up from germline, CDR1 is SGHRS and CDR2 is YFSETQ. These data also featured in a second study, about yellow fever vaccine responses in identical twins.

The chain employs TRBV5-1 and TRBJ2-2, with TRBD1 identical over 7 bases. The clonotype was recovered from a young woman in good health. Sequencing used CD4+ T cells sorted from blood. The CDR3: CASTPSQGAGELFF. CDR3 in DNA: TGCGCCAGCACTCCTTCGCAGGGGGCCGGGGAGCTGTTTTTT.